This T cell receptor beta chain was obtained from a study of identical twins. TCRdb reprocessed the 5' RACE reads with MiXCR, giving one entry per CDR3 protein. This table holds 1.5 million or so distinct CDR3 sequences, under 35% found once. The CDR3 runs 15 residues. The junction had 6 bases not matched to a gene; V was cut back by 2 bases and J by 4 bases. Germline CDR1 LNHNV, CDR2 YYDKDF (reference sequence). The receptor was derived from a newborn girl in good health. This chain links TRBV15 with TRBJ1-1; 8 bases align to TRBD1. Sample: cord blood. In nucleotides, the CDR3 is TGTGCCACCAGCAGATTACAGGGGGAAGGCACTGAAGCTTTCTTT. Translation: CATSRLQGEGTEAFF.